This T cell receptor beta chain originates from a study of T-cell reconstitution after alpha-beta-depleted transplantation in children. Note on this clonotype: Its matching antigen is unknown.

Study results and caveats: Hyperexpanded clones declined; after one year, newly produced T cells mostly supplied diversity.

Unique molecular identifiers were used in preparing the TCRbeta library. MiXCR was run by TCRdb on the PCR reads, yielding one entry per CDR3 protein. The data show 280,000 or so distinct CDR3 sequences, with roughly 11% seen just once and around 20% held by the top ten. The germline V gene encodes CDR1 MNHEY and CDR2 SMNVEV (reference sequence). The ends were cut back, 4 bases at V and 2 bases at J, with 9 bases in the middle. CDR3 length: 14 amino acids. This chain uses TRBV27 with TRBJ2-1, with D possibly being TRBD1 (5 bases). The specimen was peripheral blood, collected 180 days after TCRalphabeta/CD19-depleted stem cell transplant. The sequence was obtained from a male patient aged 2-15 years who had a stem cell transplant for chronic granulomatous disease, so the T cells may come from the graft donor. The CDR3 coding sequence is TGTGCCAGCAGTTCTGACAGACCCTACAATGAGCAGTTCTTC. Its translation: CASSSDRPYNEQFF.